The 19 T cell receptor beta chains given below trace back to one sample, sequenced in a study of tissue T cells after allogeneic stem cell transplantation. The time point denotes: mouse harvest day 14 after allogeneic transplant. Each mouse received 10^7 T-cell-depleted marrow cells plus 10^6 splenic CD5+ T cells by tail vein. Some clones are missing from TCRdb's copy, which holds only in-frame ones; the method was immunoSEQ multiplex PCR. The sample carries a few thousand clones, more than 45% recorded once. Sequencing was performed on gut tissue. The receptors were sampled from a female BALB/c mouse given C57BL/6 T cells with graft-versus-host disease after an allogeneic hematopoietic cell transplant.

Remarks on this clone: Gene names denote mouse genes. The DNA read from the CDR3 is TGTGCCAGCTCTCTCGAGGGCTCCCTCACAGAAGTCTTC. Its translation: CASSLEGSLTEVF. The CDR3 as a whole reads CASSLEGSLTEVFF. The chain combines TRBV12-2 with TRBJ1-1; no clear D. Read sequence stops 1 residue before the CDR3 end, and the germline J gene provides the missing end. Looked up from germline, CDR1 is SGHLS and CDR2 is HYDKME. The CDR3 has 14 residues. V gave up 0 bases and J gave up 4 bases, with 11 bases separating them.

This clone was seen only a few times. Gene names and germline refer to mouse. Coverage ceases 1 residue before the CDR3 finishes, and the germline J gene fills in the end. The chain uses TRBV29 and TRBJ1-3; D unclear. The CDR3 contains 15 residues. Per germline, CDR1 MSHET and CDR2 SYDVDS. V was pared by 0 bases and J by 0 bases, with 6 bases between. The sequenced CDR3 bases are TGTGCTAGCAGTTTATCCGGCAGTTCTGGAAATACGCTCTAT. Amino acids: CASSLSGSSGNTLY. The entire CDR3 reads CASSLSGSSGNTLYF.

Comments on this clone: The genes are named according to mouse. Read data end 1 residue before the CDR3 end; the end is taken from the germline J gene. The rearrangement uses TRBV3 and TRBJ2-1; TRBD1 matches at 7 bases. The length of the CDR3 is 13 residues. From germline, CDR1 is SNHLY and CDR2 FYNGKV (reference sequence). J was trimmed by 6 bases and V by 1 base; bases with no gene match: 0. CDR3 in amino acids: CASSLDRGAEQFF. CDR3 bases read: TGTGCCAGCAGCTTAGACAGGGGTGCTGAGCAGTTC.

With respect to this clone: Mouse germline and gene names are used. The read finishes 1 residue shy of the CDR3 end, and the germline J gene is used to complete it. The V and J genes are TRBV15 and TRBJ2-1; D might be TRBD1 (6 bases). The CDR3 has 13 amino acids. Trimming removed 6 bases from V and 3 bases from J, with 9 bases in between. Germline loops: CDR1 SGHND, CDR2 FRSKSL. This chain's CDR3 is CASRRDIYAEQFF. The covered CDR3 bases are TGTGCCAGCAGGCGGGACATCTATGCTGAGCAGTTC.

A remark on this clone: Gene names are the mouse ones. The CDR3 is CASSDAGNQDTQYF. Partial CDR3 DNA: TGTGCCAGCAGTGATGCGGGGAACCAAGACACCCAGTAC. The chain joins TRBV13-1 to TRBJ2-5; D unclear. The CDR3 extends 1 residue past the end of the read, so its final part is completed from the germline J gene. V lost 0 bases to trimming and J lost 0 bases, with 5 bases between them. The CDR3 extends over 14 amino acids. Germline values: CDR1 NSHNY, CDR2 SYGAGN.

This clone was seen a handful of times. Each gene name is a mouse one. The observed sequence ends 1 residue before the CDR3 terminus, with the missing tail filled in from the germline J gene. The chain links TRBV26 to TRBJ1-6; no clear D. TRBJ1-6 is treated as an ORF (open reading frame) with a function not yet certain. The CDR3 is made up of 13 amino acids. Trimming removed 0 bases from V and 5 bases from J, with 2 bases in between. Germline V gives CDR1 KGHPV, CDR2 FQNQEV (reference sequence). CDR3 residues: CASSLSNNSPLYF. The covered CDR3 bases are TGTGCCAGCAGTCTGTCCAATAATTCGCCCCTCTAC.

A remark on this clone: Genes and germline are mouse. This chain's CDR3 is CASSLVAGSSAETLYF. The part of the CDR3 DNA that was read is TGTGCCAGCAGCTTAGTAGCAGGGTCTAGTGCAGAAACGCTGTAT. The chain employs TRBV3 and TRBJ2-3; tentatively, D is TRBD1 (5 bases). The read comes to an end 1 residue before the CDR3 does, leaving the germline J gene to fill in the end. V was trimmed by 1 base and J by 0 bases, leaving 11 bases between them. CDR1 SNHLY and CDR2 FYNGKV come from the germline V gene (reference sequence). The length of the CDR3 is 16 residues.

In regard to this clone: Mouse germline and gene names are used. The read stops 1 residue short of the end of the CDR3; the missing end is completed from the germline J gene. The gene calls are TRBV2 and TRBJ1-1, with TRBD1 matching over 7 bases. Losses at the gene ends were 2 bases for V and 0 bases for J; bases not matched to a gene: 3. The V gene's germline CDR1 is LGHNA and CDR2 YSYQKL. The CDR3 is made up of 15 amino acids. CDR3 sequence: CASSQTGTANTEVFF. Incomplete CDR3 DNA: TGTGCCAGCAGCCAAACCGGGACAGCAAACACAGAAGTCTTC.

This clone has more than one count but fewer than ten. Gene names and germline refer to mouse. The sequence runs out 1 residue before the end of the CDR3; the remainder is reconstructed from the germline J gene. The chain employs TRBV21 and TRBJ2-7; 8 bases agree with TRBD2. TRBV21 carries the ORF label, with uncertain function. This CDR3 region has 15 residues. With V trimmed by 2 bases and J by 7 bases, 10 bases remained unmatched. The covered CDR3 bases are TGTGCTAGCAGTCAAAAAGGGGGGGGGCGCGAGGAACAGTAC. Translated, it gives CASSQKGGGREEQY. The full-length CDR3 reads as CASSQKGGGREEQYF.

As for this clone: Gene names denote mouse genes. The read stops 1 residue short of the end of the CDR3; the missing end is completed from the germline J gene. The chain carries TRBV15 and TRBJ2-7; TRBD2 matches at 11 bases. The ends lost 5 bases at V and 4 bases at J; junction bases unmatched: 1. Germline values: CDR1 SGHND, CDR2 FRSKSL. This CDR3 has 13 amino acids. The CDR3 reads CASSRDWGYEQYF. The sequenced part of the CDR3 DNA is TGTGCCAGCAGTCGGGACTGGGGGTATGAACAGTAC.

This clone is labeled as large. All gene names here are mouse names. The sequence runs out 1 residue before the end of the CDR3; the remainder is reconstructed from the germline J gene. The rearrangement uses TRBV3 and TRBJ1-1; TRBD1 matches 7 bases. The CDR3 has 14 residues. V was pared by 2 bases and J by 4 bases, with 4 bases of the junction left unmatched. Germline-derived CDR1 and CDR2 are SNHLY and FYNGKV (reference sequence). CDR3 DNA, as far as it was read: TGTGCCAGCAGCTTAAAGGGGGCGGGCACAGAAGTCTTC. Translated, it gives CASSLKGAGTEVF. Given in full, the CDR3 is CASSLKGAGTEVFF.

Remarks on this clone: These gene names are mouse names. Sequencing ends 1 residue short of the CDR3 end; the germline J gene provides the rest. V and J are TRBV3 and TRBJ1-3; D is perhaps TRBD1 (5 bases). The germline V and J ends were trimmed by 3 bases and 12 bases, with 12 bases remaining between them. Germline V CDR1 and CDR2: SNHLY, FYNGKV (reference sequence). The CDR3 has 12 amino acids. CDR3 sequence reads: CASSFGGTGLYF. CDR3 bases read: TGTGCCAGCAGCTTTGGGGGGACGGGGCTCTAT.

This clone is large in the sample. Gene labels here are mouse ones. With the read ending 1 residue before the CDR3 end, the germline J gene is used to fill in that end. V usage is TRBV20 and J usage is TRBJ2-5; D gene ambiguous. Germline V gene data show CDR1 as GFQATS and CDR2 as STVNSAI. V was clipped by 0 bases and J by 4 bases, with 8 bases between them. This CDR3 has 13 residues. This chain's CDR3 is CGARDEWKDTQYF. The CDR3 bases that were read are TGTGGTGCTAGGGATGAGTGGAAAGACACCCAGTAC.

Worth noting for this clone: Mouse germline and gene names are used. The read ends 1 residue before the CDR3 terminus; that terminus is restored from the germline J gene. The rearrangement links TRBV20 to TRBJ2-1; weak D call: TRBD1 (5 bases). V lost 7 bases and J 3 bases, leaving 7 bases between the germline ends. The CDR3 is 11 residues long. Looked up from germline, CDR1 is GFQATS and CDR2 is STVNSAI. CDR3 amino acids: CGGTFYAEQFF. CDR3 DNA, as far as it was read: TGTGGTGGGACATTCTATGCTGAGCAGTTC.

This clone occurred a few times. Mouse names are used for the genes. The CDR3 is cut off 1 residue early in the read; its end comes from the germline J gene. The V call is TRBV20, the J call TRBJ2-4; unclear D gene. Germline-derived CDR1 and CDR2 are GFQATS and STVNSAI. This CDR3 has 12 residues. Trimming pared 0 bases from V and 0 bases from J, leaving 1 base between. The CDR3 bases that were read are TGTGGTGCTAGGGATAGTCAAAACACCTTGTAC. Protein product: CGARDSQNTLY. The full-length CDR3 reads as CGARDSQNTLYF.

This clone came up a few times. Gene names and germline match the mouse. The CDR3 end falls 1 residue outside the read, so it is completed with the germline J gene. This rearrangement joins TRBV13-3 to TRBJ2-7; TRBD2 matches at 10 bases. V dropped 1 base and J dropped 4; count of bases not matched to a gene: 2. From germline, CDR1 is NNHDY and CDR2 SYVADS. The CDR3 consists of 14 residues. Partial CDR3 DNA: TGTGCCAGCAGTGATAACTGGGGGGGGTATGAACAGTAC. It encodes CASSDNWGGYEQY. The CDR3 reads in full as CASSDNWGGYEQYF.

This clone was observed a handful of times. Mouse gene names apply. The read stops 1 residue short of the end of the CDR3; the missing end is completed from the germline J gene. The chain joins TRBV23 to TRBJ2-1; the listed D gene, TRBD1, was not tested against the DNA. This CDR3 has 14 amino acids. Germline V gives CDR1 KGHTA, CDR2 FQNQQP. The CDR3 loop is CSSRRDRNYAEQFF. Incomplete CDR3 DNA: TGCTCCAGCAGGCGGGACAGAAACTATGCTGAGCAGTTC. The full variable domain, completed using reference TRBV23 and TRBJ2-1, is DAAVTQKPRYLIKMKGQEAEMKCIPEKGHTAVFWYQQKQSKELKFLIYFQNQQPLDQIDMVKERFSAVCPSSSLCSLGIRTCEAEDSALYLCSSRRDRNYAEQFFGPGTRLTVL.

Concerning this clone: Genes and germline come from the mouse. The read is 1 residue too short to cover the CDR3 end, so that end is filled in from the germline J gene. V usage is TRBV20 and J usage is TRBJ2-7; TRBD2 matches 11 bases. There are 12 residues in the CDR3. From germline, CDR1 is GFQATS and CDR2 STVNSAI. With V trimmed by 5 bases and J by 7 bases, 4 bases remained unmatched. The CDR3 loop is CGAHDWGGEQYF. CDR3 DNA (partial): TGTGGTGCTCATGACTGGGGGGGGGAACAGTAC.

A word on this clone: Gene and germline names: mouse. The read terminates 1 residue before the CDR3 end, so the remaining end is supplied by the germline J gene. This chain links TRBV14 with TRBJ2-1; D possibly uses TRBD1 or TRBD2 (5 bases each). V lost 1 base to trimming and J lost 2 bases, with 10 bases between them. Germline lookup yields CDR1 SGHDT and CDR2 FRDEAV. This CDR3 is 15 amino acids long. The DNA read from the CDR3 is TGTGCCAGCAGTTTCGTGAGGGACGACTATGCTGAGCAGTTC. Translation: CASSFVRDDYAEQF. Given in full, the CDR3 is CASSFVRDDYAEQFF. The whole variable domain, filled in from reference TRBV14 and TRBJ2-1, reads EAGVTQSPRYAVLQEGQAVSFWCDPISGHDTLYWYQQPRDQGPQLLVYFRDEAVIDNSQLPSDRFSAVRPKGTNSTLKIQSAKQGDTATYLCASSFVRDDYAEQFFGPGTRLTVL.